This entry lists 30 T cell receptor beta chains sequenced from one sample in a study of T cells after yellow fever vaccination. TCRdb analysed the 5' RACE reads with MiXCR anew, one entry per CDR3 protein. Among about 320,000 distinct CDR3 sequences listed, 3.5% to 4.5% were seen once. Sequenced material: PBMCs, taken 15 days after the yellow fever booster vaccination. The receptors here all came from a man in his late teens or twenties who received the YFV17D yellow fever vaccine.

This clonotype was counted a few times. The chain joins TRBV18 to TRBJ2-2; tentative D call: TRBD1 (6 bases). Germline V gene lookup returns CDR1 KGHSH and CDR2 LQKENI. The CDR3 runs 13 residues. The V and J ends lost 4 bases and 7 bases respectively, with 10 bases between them. The CDR3 spells CASSQGVRGELFF. The CDR3 DNA sequence: TGTGCCAGCTCACAGGGGGTTCGCGGGGAGCTGTTTTTT. Together with reference TRBV18 and TRBJ2-2, the CDR3 gives the full variable domain: NAGVMQNPRHLVRRRGQEARLRCSPMKGHSHVYWYRQLPEEGLKFMVYLQKENIIDESGMPKERFSAEFPKEGPSILRIQQVVRGDSAAYFCASSQGVRGELFFGEGSRLTVL.

The V and J genes are TRBV20-1 and TRBJ1-5, with D possibly TRBD1 on 6 matching bases. V lost 3 bases, J lost 4 bases, and 10 bases lay in between. The CDR3 covers 13 residues. The germline CDR1 and CDR2 sequences are DFQATT and SNEGSKA (reference sequence). As DNA, the CDR3 is TGCAGTGCTAGTAGGACAGAGAATCAGCCCCAGCATTTT. It specifies CSASRTENQPQHF.

This clonotype has just a few counts. The V call is TRBV7-9, the J call TRBJ2-3; D may match TRBD1 or TRBD2 (5 bases each). The CDR3 contains 15 residues. Germline values: CDR1 SEHNR, CDR2 FQNEAQ (reference sequence). The ends were cut back, 3 bases at V and 5 bases at J, with 15 bases in the middle. This CDR3 is CASSFQGLGGDTQYF. CDR3 nucleotides: TGTGCCAGCAGCTTTCAAGGCCTTGGGGGAGATACGCAGTATTTT.

In this sample, this clonotype turned up a few times. The V gene is TRBV6-6, the J gene TRBJ1-1, with no clear D. This CDR3 is built from 13 residues. Trimming cost V 2 bases and J 11 bases, with 15 bases left between them. CDR1 is MNHNY, CDR2 SVGAGI, per germline (reference sequence). The CDR3 DNA follows: TGTGCCAGCAGTTACCCGTGGCCGAACGGGGCTTTCTTT. Translated, it gives CASSYPWPNGAFF.

In this sample, this clonotype turned up a few times. The chain joins TRBV11-2 to TRBJ1-1; tentative D call: TRBD1 (6 bases). CDR3 length equals 16 residues. The V gene lost 5 bases and the J gene lost 3 bases, with 19 bases spanning the gap. The germline CDR1 and CDR2 sequences are SGHAT and FQNNGV. The CDR3 nucleotides read TGTGCCAGCAGCCGTTACGGGTTGGCAGGGGACACTGAAGCTTTCTTT. It yields the protein CASSRYGLAGDTEAFF.

Many counts were recorded for this clonotype. V is TRBV5-6 and J is TRBJ1-5; TRBD1 is a possible D gene (5 bases). The germline CDR1 and CDR2 sequences are SGHDT and YYEEEE. This CDR3 has 12 residues. Trimming shortened V by 4 bases and J by 10 bases, and 12 bases separated the two germline ends. CDR3 protein: CASSGRDGPQHF. The CDR3 bases are TGTGCCAGCAGCGGACGGGACGGACCCCAGCATTTT.

This clonotype appeared many times. V is TRBV5-1 and J is TRBJ1-1; D is undetermined. Germline V gene lookup returns CDR1 SGHRS and CDR2 YFSETQ. Between the trimmed V and J ends, which lost 4 bases and 3 bases, there was a span of 13 bases. This CDR3 has 14 residues. The CDR3 region has the DNA TGCGCCAGCAGCCTAGACTTACGGGACACTGAAGCTTTCTTT. Protein: CASSLDLRDTEAFF.

In this sample, this clonotype turned up many times. The J gene is TRBJ2-3, the V gene TRBV7-3, with 8 bases matching TRBD1. The CDR3 extends over 15 amino acids. The ends lost 5 bases at V and 2 bases at J; junction bases unmatched: 6. Per germline, CDR1 SGHTA and CDR2 FQGTGA. CDR3 nucleotide sequence: TGTGCCAGCAGCGGCACAGGGGGTATCACAGATACGCAGTATTTT. It yields the protein CASSGTGGITDTQYF.

This clonotype has a count of ten or more. This rearrangement joins TRBV24-1 to TRBJ2-5; 8 bases match TRBD1. The length of the CDR3 is 13 residues. The ends lost 4 bases at V and 5 bases at J; junction bases unmatched: 2. Germline V gene sequence: CDR1 KGHDR, CDR2 SFDVKD. CDR3 bases: TGTGCCACCAGTGAGAACAGGGGGGAGACCCAGTACTTC. This codes for CATSENRGETQYF.

The gene calls are TRBV5-1 and TRBJ1-1; D unclear. The CDR3 is 15 amino acids. Germline CDR1 and CDR2: SGHRS and YFSETQ. V was cut by 0 bases and J by 0 bases, with 9 bases left in between. The CDR3 DNA reads as TGCGCCAGCAGCTTGGCAACAGACTTGAACACTGAAGCTTTCTTT. Translated: CASSLATDLNTEAFF.

The sample holds a few counts of this clonotype. CDR3 amino acids: CASTWGTGYQPQHF. The CDR3, as DNA: TGTGCCAGCACCTGGGGGACAGGGTATCAGCCCCAGCATTTT. The genes are TRBV12-3 or TRBV12-4 and TRBJ1-5, with 9 bases that match TRBD1. The CDR3 runs 14 residues. J lost 5 bases, V lost 7 bases, and 6 bases had no gene match.

This clonotype was detected ten times or more. The chain has TRBV9 and TRBJ2-3; weak D call: TRBD1 (5 bases). The CDR3 consists of 13 residues. The V end was cut by 2 bases, the J end by 2 bases, with 6 bases between. CDR1 SGDLS and CDR2 YYNGEE come from the germline V gene. The CDR3 sequence: CASSVDTTDTQYF. CDR3 in DNA: TGTGCCAGCAGCGTGGACACCACAGATACGCAGTATTTT.

The rearrangement links TRBV10-3 to TRBJ1-6; no clear D gene. Germline loops: CDR1 ENHRY, CDR2 SYGVKD. V lost 4 bases and J 2 bases, leaving 6 bases between the germline ends. The CDR3 consists of 14 residues. CDR3 residues: CAISGATYNSPLHF. In nucleotides, the CDR3 is TGTGCCATCAGTGGGGCTACCTATAATTCACCCCTCCACTTT.

The gene calls are TRBV4-3 and TRBJ1-4; D may be TRBD1 (5 bases). Trimming removed 0 bases at V and 0 bases at J, with 11 bases between. In germline, CDR1 is LGHNA, CDR2 YSLEER. The CDR3 has 17 amino acids. CDR3 in DNA: TGCGCCAGCAGCCAAGAAGCAGGGAGAACAACTAATGAAAAACTGTTTTTT. The encoded protein is CASSQEAGRTTNEKLFF.

V usage is TRBV20-1 and J usage is TRBJ1-2; D remains ambiguous. V was trimmed by 3 bases and J by 7 bases, leaving 12 bases between them. The CDR3 is 12 residues long. Germline CDR1 DFQATT, CDR2 SNEGSKA (reference sequence). The CDR3: CSARDLEGGYTF. CDR3 bases: TGCAGTGCTAGGGACTTAGAAGGTGGCTACACCTTC.

This clonotype was seen more than once but under ten times. The CDR3 region has the DNA TGTGCCAGCAGCTTTATAGGGGACAGGGTAACGGAGACCCAGTACTTC. This sequence encodes CASSFIGDRVTETQYF. The rearrangement joins TRBV13 to TRBJ2-5, with 9 bases matching TRBD1. This CDR3 region has 16 residues. Trimming removed 3 bases from V and 5 bases from J; junction bases left unmatched: 10. Germline V gene lookup returns CDR1 PRHDT and CDR2 FYEKMQ (reference sequence). The full variable domain, in which reference TRBV13 and TRBJ2-5 provide the parts outside the CDR3, is AAGVIQSPRHLIKEKRETATLKCYPIPRHDTVYWYQQGPGQDPQFLISFYEKMQSDKGSIPDRFSAQQFSDYHSELNMSSLELGDSALYFCASSFIGDRVTETQYFGPGTRLLVL.

This clonotype was seen only a few times. The J gene is TRBJ1-4, the V gene TRBV5-4; 7 bases are a match to TRBD1. The V segment lost 9 bases and the J segment 6 bases; nucleotides outside the gene matches: 8. CDR3 size: 13 residues. Germline CDR1 and CDR2: SGHNT and YYREEE (reference sequence). The CDR3 bases are TGTGCCATTTCAGGGGGAGGGGATGAAAAACTGTTTTTT. The encoded protein is CAISGGGDEKLFF.

The chain carries TRBV5-1 and TRBJ1-2; D not resolved. There are 13 residues in the CDR3. Deletions cut 0 bases from V and 3 bases from J, with 6 bases between. In germline, CDR1 is SGHRS, CDR2 YFSETQ. Written as DNA, the CDR3 is TGCGCCAGCAGCTTGGAAGGGTACTATGGCTACACCTTC. It is translated as CASSLEGYYGYTF.

This clonotype was counted a few times. This chain links TRBV7-3 with TRBJ2-1, with 8 bases matching TRBD2. Trimming removed 5 bases from V and 14 bases from J; junction bases left unmatched: 11. The germline V gene has CDR1 SGHTA and CDR2 FQGTGA. This CDR3 is built from 13 residues. The CDR3 DNA follows: TGTGCCAGCAGCCCCGGTCTCGCGGGGGGCGAGTTCTTC. Translation: CASSPGLAGGEFF.

This clonotype was seen a handful of times. V gene TRBV5-1 combines with J gene TRBJ1-4, with 7 bases that match TRBD1. The CDR3 loop spans 14 amino acids. Germline CDR1 SGHRS, CDR2 YFSETQ. J lost 6 bases, V lost 0 bases, and 2 bases had no gene match. CDR3 in amino acids: CASSLETGHEKLFF. CDR3 bases: TGCGCCAGCAGCTTGGAGACAGGGCATGAAAAACTGTTTTTT. Filled out from reference TRBV5-1 and TRBJ1-4, the complete variable domain reads KAGVTQTPRYLIKTRGQQVTLSCSPISGHRSVSWYQQTPGQGLQFLFEYFSETQRNKGNFPGRFSGRQFSNSRSEMNVSTLELGDSALYLCASSLETGHEKLFFGSGTQLSVL.

The genes are TRBV5-5 and TRBJ1-1; unclear D gene. Germline values: CDR1 SGHKS, CDR2 YYEKEE (reference sequence). V lost 4 bases and J 1 base, leaving 14 bases between the germline ends. CDR3 size: 15 residues. The CDR3 sequence: CASSLIPVRNTEAFF. Written as DNA, the CDR3 is TGTGCCAGCAGCCTGATCCCTGTGAGGAACACTGAAGCTTTCTTT.

This clonotype occurred a few times. V usage is TRBV7-2 and J usage is TRBJ2-2; D not certain. The germline gives CDR1 SGHTA, CDR2 FQGNSA. The CDR3 has 14 amino acids. The V gene lost 7 bases and the J gene lost 6 bases, with 15 bases spanning the gap. In DNA, the CDR3 is TGTGCCAGCACCCCAAGCGCCAGGCCCGGGGAGCTGTTTTTT. It is translated as CASTPSARPGELFF.

This chain connects TRBV18 to TRBJ1-3; D remains unclear. The CDR3 contains 16 residues. Trimming shortened V by 1 base and J by 1 base, and 11 bases separated the two germline ends. CDR1 and CDR2 (germline): KGHSH, LQKENI. The CDR3 DNA reads TGTGCCAGCTCACCACGCACTGCGAGTTCTGGAAACACCATATATTTT. It codes for CASSPRTASSGNTIYF.

This clonotype has at least ten counts. V and J are TRBV6-5 and TRBJ1-1; D unresolved. CDR1 and CDR2 (germline): MNHEY, SVGAGI. The CDR3 is 13 residues long. Trimming cost V 4 bases and J 3 bases, with 9 bases left between them. The CDR3: CASSWVRDTEAFF. The DNA of the CDR3 is TGTGCCAGCAGTTGGGTGAGGGACACTGAAGCTTTCTTT.

At least ten counts were recorded for this clonotype. The V call is TRBV7-8, the J call TRBJ2-3, with D possibly TRBD1 on 6 matching bases. This CDR3 is built from 16 residues. V shed 5 bases and J shed 2 bases, with 17 bases lying between them. Germline loops: CDR1 SGHVS, CDR2 FQNEAQ. The CDR3 sequence is CASSQQGRPFTDTQYF. CDR3 coding DNA: TGTGCCAGCAGCCAACAGGGACGGCCGTTCACAGATACGCAGTATTTT.

This sequence joins TRBV11-3 and TRBJ2-7; 7 positions agree with TRBD1. Trimming took 3 bases from V and 2 from J; bases not matched to a gene: 7. The CDR3 has 15 residues. Per germline, CDR1 SGHNT and CDR2 YENEEA. CDR3 sequence reads: CASSLARDRPYEQYV. CDR3 bases: TGTGCCAGCAGCTTGGCCCGGGACAGACCCTACGAGCAGTACGTC.

This clonotype was detected many times. This sequence joins TRBV4-3 and TRBJ2-7, with TRBD2 as a possible D gene (6 bases). This CDR3 contains 13 residues. Germline V gene data show CDR1 as LGHNA and CDR2 as YSLEER. Trimming pared 3 bases from V and 8 bases from J, leaving 14 bases between. The CDR3 nucleotides read TGCGCCAGCAGCCAGGAGGGGAGGAACAAGCAGTACTTC. Its protein product is CASSQEGRNKQYF.

The chain uses TRBV4-1 and TRBJ1-1; D is possibly TRBD1 (5 bases). The CDR3 has 15 amino acids. V lost 0 bases, J lost 3 bases, and 11 bases lay in between. CDR1 and CDR2 (germline): MGHRA, YSYEKL. CDR3 sequence reads: CASSQDAGKYTEAFF. CDR3 bases: TGCGCCAGCAGCCAAGATGCAGGGAAGTACACTGAAGCTTTCTTT.

In its sample, this clonotype was seen many times. The chain employs TRBV24-1 and TRBJ1-1; tentatively, D is TRBD1 (5 bases). The CDR3 covers 12 residues. The germline CDR1 and CDR2 sequences are KGHDR and SFDVKD. The V end lost 3 bases, the J end lost 10 bases, and 11 bases lay between the germline ends. The DNA for the CDR3 is TGTGCCACCAGTGATAAATGGGGGTCAGCTTTCTTT. Protein: CATSDKWGSAFF.

This clonotype was observed many times. This sequence joins TRBV10-3 and TRBJ1-2, with 11 nucleotides matching TRBD1. After removal of 6 bases from V and 5 bases from J, the junction contained 5 bases not matched to a gene. Germline assignment: CDR1 ENHRY and CDR2 SYGVKD. The CDR3 length is 14 residues. CDR3: CAISPGQGEYGYTF. The CDR3 nucleotides are TGTGCCATCAGCCCGGGACAGGGGGAGTATGGCTACACCTTC.